Each of the 23 T cell receptor beta chains below was sequenced from the same sample in a study of shared clonotypes between healthy human individuals. Only in-frame clones appear in the TCRdb table, and some are missing; sequencing was by immunoSEQ multiplex PCR. The sample has fewer than 1.6 million clones; around 98.5% are singletons. Specimen: naive CD4+ T cells sorted from blood. Subset defined: CD45RA+ positively selected. The receptors stem from a man aged 25-45 years in good health.

V usage is TRBV4-1 and J usage is TRBJ2-7; the D gene could be TRBD1 or TRBD2 (6 bases each). V lost 1 base and J 1 base, leaving 14 bases between the germline ends. The germline gives CDR1 MGHRA, CDR2 YSYEKL. The CDR3 extends over 16 amino acids. This chain's CDR3 is CASSQGGGGRSYEQYF. The CDR3, as DNA: TGCGCCAGCAGCCAAGGTGGAGGGGGAAGGTCCTACGAGCAGTACTTC.

The chain has TRBV29-1 and TRBJ1-1, with a weak D call TRBD1 (6 bases). V was clipped by 4 bases and J by 7 bases, with 13 bases between them. The CDR3 runs 12 residues. Germline CDR1 and CDR2: SQVTM and ANQGSEA. In nucleotides, the CDR3 is TGCAGCGTTGTAGGGGGGGGCTTTGAAGCTTTCTTT. Translated: CSVVGGGFEAFF.

The chain carries TRBV9 and TRBJ1-1; a possible D gene is TRBD1 (5 bases). Trimming stripped 4 bases from V and 5 bases from J, with 12 bases between. Germline CDR1 reads SGDLS; CDR2 reads YYNGEE. The CDR3 loop spans 13 amino acids. The CDR3 reads CASSYRLATEAFF. The CDR3, as DNA: TGTGCCAGCAGCTACAGGCTCGCGACTGAAGCTTTCTTT.

The J gene is TRBJ2-2, the V gene TRBV2; D is unresolved. There are 13 residues in the CDR3. CDR1 is SNHLY and CDR2 is FYNNEI in the germline V gene. Trimming removed 4 bases at V and 5 bases at J, with 8 bases between. In nucleotides, the CDR3 is TGTGCCAGCAGTGCAATGGGAACCGGGGAGCTGTTTTTT. Protein sequence: CASSAMGTGELFF.

The chain combines TRBV5-8 with TRBJ2-5; 10 nucleotides match TRBD1. Germline loops: CDR1 SGHTS, CDR2 YDEGEE. V was clipped by 3 bases and J by 0 bases; unmatched bases: 5. This CDR3 comprises 16 residues. CDR3: CASSSRDRGNQETQYF. Here the CDR3 DNA reads TGTGCCAGCAGCTCCCGGGACAGGGGTAACCAAGAGACCCAGTACTTC.

The chain has TRBV11-2 and TRBJ2-6, with a weak D call TRBD1 (5 bases). Germline V gives CDR1 SGHAT, CDR2 FQNNGV. The length of the CDR3 is 17 residues. The V and J ends lost 3 bases and 4 bases respectively, with 16 bases between them. CDR3 DNA: TGTGCCAGCAGCTTTTCGGTTGGGGCGGTAGGGGCCAACGTCCTGACTTTC. Protein: CASSFSVGAVGANVLTF.

CDR3 sequence reads: CASSLGRVMPYEQYF. The DNA for the CDR3 is TGTGCCAGCAGCTTAGGCCGGGTGATGCCCTACGAGCAGTACTTC. The chain is built from TRBV13 and TRBJ2-7; no firm D call. V shed 0 bases and J shed 2 bases, with 11 bases lying between them. Germline assignment: CDR1 PRHDT and CDR2 FYEKMQ (reference sequence). The CDR3 is 15 amino acids.

The chain couples TRBV6-1 to TRBJ2-7; D remains unclear. The V gene lost 3 bases and the J gene lost 3 bases, with 12 bases spanning the gap. The CDR3 sequence is 14 residues long. Germline values: CDR1 MNHNS, CDR2 SASEGT. The CDR3 here is CASSERGRVYEQYF. The CDR3 region has the DNA TGTGCCAGCAGTGAGAGAGGTAGGGTCTACGAGCAGTACTTC.

The chain uses TRBV6-1 and TRBJ1-5; the D gene is possibly TRBD1 (5 bases). The CDR3 length is 15 residues. Germline CDR1 and CDR2: MNHNS and SASEGT. V lost 8 bases and J 2 bases, leaving 16 bases between the germline ends. The chain's CDR3 is CASGTSARGNQPQHF. In nucleotides, the CDR3 is TGTGCCAGCGGGACCTCCGCACGGGGCAATCAGCCCCAGCATTTT.

V is TRBV14 and J is TRBJ1-4, with D uncertain. V dropped 1 base and J dropped 7 bases, with 13 bases sitting between them. CDR3 size: 15 residues. CDR1 is SGHDN and CDR2 is FVKESK in the germline V gene. Here the CDR3 DNA reads TGTGCCAGCAGCCAAGTCGGCCGCCACCGTGAAAAACTGTTTTTT. Translation: CASSQVGRHREKLFF. The variable domain in full, with the rest retrieved from reference TRBV14 and TRBJ1-4, is EAGVTQFPSHSVIEKGQTVTLRCDPISGHDNLYWYRRVMGKEIKFLLHFVKESKQDESGMPNNRFLAERTGGTYSTLKVQPAELEDSGVYFCASSQVGRHREKLFFGSGTQLSVL.

This chain uses TRBV27 with TRBJ2-1, with TRBD2 matching over 7 bases. Germline values: CDR1 MNHEY, CDR2 SMNVEV (reference sequence). This CDR3 is 15 amino acids long. The J segment lost 7 bases and the V segment lost 5 bases, leaving 11 bases of the junction unmatched. The CDR3 sequence: CASSPRSLAENEQFF. CDR3 nucleotide sequence: TGTGCCAGCAGTCCCCGGAGCCTAGCGGAAAATGAGCAGTTCTTC.

The chain joins TRBV9 to TRBJ2-1; 12 bases agree with TRBD2. CDR3 size: 16 residues. Trimming removed 4 bases from V and 9 bases from J; junction bases left unmatched: 11. Germline V gene sequence: CDR1 SGDLS, CDR2 YYNGEE. As DNA, the CDR3 is TGTGCCAGCAGCACACGACTAGCGGGAGCCAAGGTTGAGCAGTTCTTC. This encodes CASSTRLAGAKVEQFF.

J is TRBJ2-2 and V is TRBV7-9, with 13 bases identical to TRBD2. The germline V gene encodes CDR1 SEHNR and CDR2 FQNEAQ (reference sequence). This CDR3 contains 17 residues. With 1 base clipped from V and 6 bases from J, the junction kept 5 bases outside the gene matches. This CDR3 reads CASSLGGLAGVPGELFF. The CDR3 DNA reads TGTGCCAGCAGCTTAGGCGGACTAGCGGGAGTCCCCGGGGAGCTGTTTTTT.

This clone was detected only a few times. V and J are TRBV10-1 and TRBJ2-1; 7 nucleotides line up with TRBD1. Germline assignment: CDR1 WNHNN and CDR2 SYGVQD (reference sequence). The CDR3 consists of 14 residues. V trimming: 3 bases; J trimming: 9 bases; junction bases outside the gene matches: 8. The CDR3 DNA reads as TGCGCCAGCAGTGATGACAGGGTCTTGGGTGAGCAGTTCTTC. This codes for CASSDDRVLGEQFF.

This rearrangement joins TRBV7-9 to TRBJ1-3, with D uncertain. Trimming removed 2 bases from V and 4 bases from J, with 3 bases in between. Germline assignment: CDR1 SEHNR and CDR2 FQNEAQ (reference sequence). The CDR3 has 12 amino acids. In DNA form, the CDR3 reads TGTGCCAGCAGCTTACAGGGAAACACCATATATTTT. It is translated as CASSLQGNTIYF.

This chain links TRBV7-9 with TRBJ1-4; tentative D call: TRBD1 (6 bases). Germline CDR1 is SEHNR and CDR2 is FQNEAQ (reference sequence). Between the trimmed V and J ends, which lost 5 bases and 6 bases, there was a span of 13 bases. The CDR3 sequence is 14 residues long. The DNA of the CDR3 is TGTGCCAGCAGCCCAACAGGGTTATATGAAAAACTGTTTTTT. It yields the protein CASSPTGLYEKLFF.

The genes are TRBV2 and TRBJ1-4; D is perhaps TRBD1 (5 bases). The CDR3 sequence is 14 residues long. V was cut by 4 bases and J by 6 bases, with 12 bases left in between. Germline CDR1 reads SNHLY; CDR2 reads FYNNEI. As DNA, the CDR3 is TGTGCCAGCAGTGGTGGGGACGGGTATGAAAAACTGTTTTTT. This encodes CASSGGDGYEKLFF.

This clone appeared once. The chain links TRBV10-3 to TRBJ1-2, with D uncertain. Trimming cost V 3 bases and J 2 bases, with 10 bases left between them. CDR1 and CDR2 (germline): ENHRY, SYGVKD. There are 14 residues in the CDR3. The CDR3 DNA is TGTGCCATCAGTGATCGGGCTTTAAACTATGGCTACACCTTC. Amino acids: CAISDRALNYGYTF.

J is TRBJ2-4 and V is TRBV19; D is possibly TRBD1 (5 bases). The germline V and J ends were trimmed by 6 bases and 4 bases, with 16 bases remaining between them. The CDR3 sequence is 15 residues long. Germline V gives CDR1 LNHDA, CDR2 SQIVND (reference sequence). The CDR3 nucleotides are TGTGCCAGTAGCCTTTTGGGGCAGGGTAAAAACATTCAGTACTTC. It translates to CASSLLGQGKNIQYF.

Only one count was recorded for this clone. The rearrangement uses TRBV7-8 and TRBJ1-1; D not resolved. V was clipped by 2 bases and J by 4 bases, with 11 bases between them. This CDR3 contains 14 residues. The V gene's germline CDR1 is SGHVS and CDR2 FQNEAQ. As DNA, the CDR3 is TGTGCCAGCAGCTTACGTAGGGCGGCCACTGAAGCTTTCTTT. Its protein is CASSLRRAATEAFF.

This chain links TRBV7-9 with TRBJ2-3; maybe TRBD1 (5 bases). The germline CDR1 and CDR2 sequences are SEHNR and FQNEAQ (reference sequence). The CDR3 runs to 14 residues. V shed 3 bases and J shed 0 bases, with 7 bases lying between them. The CDR3 reads CASSFDRSTDTQYF. In nucleotides, the CDR3 is TGTGCCAGCAGCTTTGACAGAAGCACAGATACGCAGTATTTT.

The rearrangement links TRBV6-1 to TRBJ2-1, with D uncertain. Germline values: CDR1 MNHNS, CDR2 SASEGT. V shed 0 bases and J shed 8 bases, with 8 bases lying between them. This CDR3 is 13 amino acids long. In DNA, the CDR3 is TGTGCCAGCAGTGAAGCGGATTGGTATGAGCAGTTCTTC. Its translation: CASSEADWYEQFF.

V usage is TRBV7-2 and J usage is TRBJ1-1, with 7 positions matching TRBD1. Germline V gene sequence: CDR1 SGHTA, CDR2 FQGNSA. This CDR3 region has 14 residues. V dropped 6 bases and J dropped 1; count of bases not matched to a gene: 5. For the CDR3, the DNA is TGTGCCAGCAGGAGGAACAGGGGGAACACTGAAGCTTTCTTT. This gives the protein CASRRNRGNTEAFF.